This TCR beta chain stems from a study of blood T cells in healthy people across ages. A J-beta primer mix and a sample-barcoded 5' primer were used in a second PCR of roughly 6 to 11 cycles. A template-switch adaptor containing 12 random nucleotides labeled each cDNA molecule. In TCRdb, the 5' RACE reads were re-called with MiXCR into one record per CDR3 protein. In the table there are 710,000 or so distinct CDR3 sequences, approximately 29% of which are singletons. This clonotype has at least ten counts. What was sequenced was blood. This sequence originates from a woman over 75 in good health.

Here the CDR3 DNA reads TGTGCCAGCAGCGTAGACCCAACAGGCCGGGATACGCAGTATTTT. Encoded protein: CASSVDPTGRDTQYF. V and J are TRBV9 and TRBJ2-3; maybe TRBD1 (5 bases). The CDR3 spans 15 residues. V dropped 0 bases and J dropped 6 bases, with 14 bases sitting between them. The V gene's germline CDR1 is SGDLS and CDR2 YYNGEE.